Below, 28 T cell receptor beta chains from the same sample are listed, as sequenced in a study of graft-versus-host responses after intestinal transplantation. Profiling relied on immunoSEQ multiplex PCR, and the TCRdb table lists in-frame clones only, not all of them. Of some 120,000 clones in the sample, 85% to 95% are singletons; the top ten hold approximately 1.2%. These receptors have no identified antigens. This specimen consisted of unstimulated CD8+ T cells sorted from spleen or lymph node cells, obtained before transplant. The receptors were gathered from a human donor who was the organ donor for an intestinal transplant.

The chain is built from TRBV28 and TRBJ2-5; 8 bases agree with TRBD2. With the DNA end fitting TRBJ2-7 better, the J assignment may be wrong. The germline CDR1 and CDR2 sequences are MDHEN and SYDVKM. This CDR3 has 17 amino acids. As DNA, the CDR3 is TGTGCCAGCAGTTTCGGGGGGGACTTAGTTGATCTCTACGAGCAGTACTTC. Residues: CASSFGGDLVDLYEQYF.

Written as DNA, the CDR3 is TGTGCCACCAGCAGGGACAGGGAGTCGCGAGGCTACACCTTC. Translation gives CATSRDRESRGYTF. The rearrangement joins TRBV15 to TRBJ1-2; 8 bases match TRBD1. V gave up 3 bases and J gave up 8 bases; unmatched junction bases: 8. CDR1 and CDR2 from the germline V gene are LNHNV and YYDKDF (reference sequence). This CDR3 has 14 amino acids.

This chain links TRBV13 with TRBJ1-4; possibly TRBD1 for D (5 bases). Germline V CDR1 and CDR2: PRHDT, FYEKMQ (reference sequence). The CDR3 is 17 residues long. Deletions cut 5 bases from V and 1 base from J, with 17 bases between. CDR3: CASSPQRGIETNEKLFF. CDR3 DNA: TGTGCCAGCAGCCCCCAAAGGGGAATTGAAACTAATGAAAAACTGTTTTTT.

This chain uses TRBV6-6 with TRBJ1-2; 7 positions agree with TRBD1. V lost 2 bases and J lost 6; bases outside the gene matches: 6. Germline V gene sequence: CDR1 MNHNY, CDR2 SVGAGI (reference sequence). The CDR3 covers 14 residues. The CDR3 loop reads CASSYGGQGDGYTF. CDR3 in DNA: TGTGCCAGCAGTTACGGTGGGCAGGGGGATGGCTACACCTTC.

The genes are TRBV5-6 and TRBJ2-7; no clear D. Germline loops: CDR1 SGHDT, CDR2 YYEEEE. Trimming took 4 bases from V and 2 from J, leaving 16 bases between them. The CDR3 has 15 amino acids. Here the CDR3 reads CASSPGPGSTYEQYF. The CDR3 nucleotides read TGTGCCAGCAGCCCCGGTCCGGGCAGCACCTACGAGCAGTACTTC.

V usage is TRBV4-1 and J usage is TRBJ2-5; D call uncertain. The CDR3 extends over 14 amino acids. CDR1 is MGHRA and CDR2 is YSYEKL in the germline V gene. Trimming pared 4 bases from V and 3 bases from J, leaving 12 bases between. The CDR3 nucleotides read TGCGCCAGCAGCCCTTGGACGTATAAAGAGACCCAGTACTTC. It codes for CASSPWTYKETQYF.

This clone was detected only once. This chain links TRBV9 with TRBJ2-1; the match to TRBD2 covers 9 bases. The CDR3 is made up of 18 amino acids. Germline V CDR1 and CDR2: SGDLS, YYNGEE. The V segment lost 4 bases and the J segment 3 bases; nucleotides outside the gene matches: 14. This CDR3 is CASSYSRAGGRDYNEQFF. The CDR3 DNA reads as TGTGCCAGCAGCTATAGTAGAGCGGGAGGAAGGGACTACAATGAGCAGTTCTTC.

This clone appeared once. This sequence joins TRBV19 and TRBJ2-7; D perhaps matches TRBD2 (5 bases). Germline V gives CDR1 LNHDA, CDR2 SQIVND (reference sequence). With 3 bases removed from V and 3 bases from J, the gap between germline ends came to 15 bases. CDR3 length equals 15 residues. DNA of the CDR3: TGTGCCAGTAGTATGGGCGCCCGCGGAGGCTACGAGCAGTACTTC. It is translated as CASSMGARGGYEQYF.

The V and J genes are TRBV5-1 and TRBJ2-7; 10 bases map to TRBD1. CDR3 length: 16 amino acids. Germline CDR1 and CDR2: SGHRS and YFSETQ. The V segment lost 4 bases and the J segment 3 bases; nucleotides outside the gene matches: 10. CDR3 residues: CASSLHGTGEFYEQYF. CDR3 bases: TGCGCCAGCAGCCTACATGGGACAGGGGAATTCTACGAGCAGTACTTC.

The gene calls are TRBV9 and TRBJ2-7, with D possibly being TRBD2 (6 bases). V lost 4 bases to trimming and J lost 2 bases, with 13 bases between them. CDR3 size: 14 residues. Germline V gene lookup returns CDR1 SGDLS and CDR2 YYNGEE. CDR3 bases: TGTGCCAGCAGCCCCAACGGGACTCCCTACGAGCAGTACTTC. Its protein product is CASSPNGTPYEQYF.

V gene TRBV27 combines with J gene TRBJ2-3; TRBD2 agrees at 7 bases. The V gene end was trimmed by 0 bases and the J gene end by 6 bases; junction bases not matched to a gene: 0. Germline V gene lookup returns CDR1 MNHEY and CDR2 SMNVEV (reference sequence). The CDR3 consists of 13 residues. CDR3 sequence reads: CASSLSGGDTQYF. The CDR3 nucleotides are TGTGCCAGCAGTTTATCGGGGGGGGATACGCAGTATTTT.

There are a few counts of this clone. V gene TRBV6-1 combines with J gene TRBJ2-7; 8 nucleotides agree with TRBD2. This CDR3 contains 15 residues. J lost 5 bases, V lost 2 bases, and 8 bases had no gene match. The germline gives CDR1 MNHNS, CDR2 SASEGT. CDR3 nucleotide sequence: TGTGCCAGCAGTGAAACCGGAGCGGGAGCGGACGAGCAGTACTTC. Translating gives CASSETGAGADEQYF.

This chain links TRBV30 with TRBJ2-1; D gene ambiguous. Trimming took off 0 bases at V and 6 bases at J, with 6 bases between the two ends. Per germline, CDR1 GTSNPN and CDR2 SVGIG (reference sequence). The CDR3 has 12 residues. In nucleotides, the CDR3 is TGTGCCTGGAGTGTAACGAGCAATGAGCAGTTCTTC. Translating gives CAWSVTSNEQFF.

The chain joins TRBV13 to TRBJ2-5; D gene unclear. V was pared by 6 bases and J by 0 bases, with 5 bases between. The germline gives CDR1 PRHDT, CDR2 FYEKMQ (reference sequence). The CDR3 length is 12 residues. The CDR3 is CASRGYQETQYF. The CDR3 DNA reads TGTGCCAGCAGAGGGTACCAAGAGACCCAGTACTTC.

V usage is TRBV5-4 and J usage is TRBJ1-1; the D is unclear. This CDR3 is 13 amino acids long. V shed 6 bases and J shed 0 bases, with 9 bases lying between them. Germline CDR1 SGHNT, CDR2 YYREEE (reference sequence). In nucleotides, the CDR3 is TGTGCCAGCACCTCCCCGTTGAACACTGAAGCTTTCTTT. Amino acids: CASTSPLNTEAFF.

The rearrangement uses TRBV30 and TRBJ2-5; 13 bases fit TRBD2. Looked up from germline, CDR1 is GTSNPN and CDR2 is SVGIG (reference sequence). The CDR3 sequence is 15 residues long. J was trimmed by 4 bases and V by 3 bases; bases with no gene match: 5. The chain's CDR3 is CAWSLGLAGTETQYF. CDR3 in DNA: TGTGCCTGGAGCCTGGGACTAGCGGGAACAGAGACCCAGTACTTC.

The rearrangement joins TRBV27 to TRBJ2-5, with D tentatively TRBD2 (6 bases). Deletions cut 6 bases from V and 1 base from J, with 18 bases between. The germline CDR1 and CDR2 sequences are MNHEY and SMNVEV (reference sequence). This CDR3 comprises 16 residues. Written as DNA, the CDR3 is TGTGCCAGCAGCCAAATCTCCTCCGGGGGCCAAGAGACCCAGTACTTC. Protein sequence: CASSQISSGGQETQYF.

The CDR3 DNA is TGCGCCAGCAGCCAACAACTCGCCGGGGAGCAGTACTTC. Protein product: CASSQQLAGEQYF. The chain joins TRBV4-3 to TRBJ2-7; D not certain. The CDR3 runs 13 residues. Germline-derived CDR1 and CDR2 are LGHNA and YSLEER. Trimming shortened V by 2 bases and J by 7 bases, and 12 bases separated the two germline ends.

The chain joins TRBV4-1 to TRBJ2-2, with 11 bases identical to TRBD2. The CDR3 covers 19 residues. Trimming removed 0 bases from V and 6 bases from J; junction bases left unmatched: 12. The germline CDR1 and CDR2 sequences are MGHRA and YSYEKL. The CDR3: CASSQDDFRASGRSGELFF. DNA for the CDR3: TGCGCCAGCAGCCAAGATGATTTTAGGGCTAGCGGGAGGTCCGGGGAGCTGTTTTTT.

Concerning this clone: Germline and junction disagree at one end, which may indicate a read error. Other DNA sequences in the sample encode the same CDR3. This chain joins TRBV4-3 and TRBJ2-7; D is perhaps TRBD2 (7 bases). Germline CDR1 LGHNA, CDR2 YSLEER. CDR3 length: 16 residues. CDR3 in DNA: TGCGCCAGCAGTCAAGATCGGGGGGCAGGGTGGGACGAGCAGTACTTC. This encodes CASSQDRGAGWDEQYF.

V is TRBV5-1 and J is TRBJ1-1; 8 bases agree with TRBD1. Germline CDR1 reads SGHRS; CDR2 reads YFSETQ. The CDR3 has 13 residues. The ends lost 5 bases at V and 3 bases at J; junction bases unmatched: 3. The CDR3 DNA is TGCGCCAGCAGTGGACAGGGCTACACTGAAGCTTTCTTT. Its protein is CASSGQGYTEAFF.

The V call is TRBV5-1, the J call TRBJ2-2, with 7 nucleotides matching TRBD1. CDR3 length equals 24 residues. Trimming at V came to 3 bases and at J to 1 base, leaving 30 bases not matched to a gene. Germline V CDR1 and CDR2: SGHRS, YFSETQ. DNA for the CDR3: TGCGCCAGCAGCTCAGCCACTAGGGCCGGACGGAGACGACCGGGACAGTGGAACACCGGGGAGCTGTTTTTT. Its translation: CASSSATRAGRRRPGQWNTGELFF.

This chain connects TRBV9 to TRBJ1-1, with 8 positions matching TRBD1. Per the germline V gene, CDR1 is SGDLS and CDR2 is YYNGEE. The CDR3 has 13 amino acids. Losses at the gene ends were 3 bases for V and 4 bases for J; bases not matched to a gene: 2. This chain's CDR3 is CASSGTGSTEAFF. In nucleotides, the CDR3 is TGTGCCAGCAGCGGGACAGGGAGCACTGAAGCTTTCTTT.

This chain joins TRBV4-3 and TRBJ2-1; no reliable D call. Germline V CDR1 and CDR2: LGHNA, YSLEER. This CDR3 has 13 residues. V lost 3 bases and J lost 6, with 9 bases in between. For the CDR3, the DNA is TGCGCCAGCAGCCATCAATCCCCCAATGAGCAGTTCTTC. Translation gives CASSHQSPNEQFF.

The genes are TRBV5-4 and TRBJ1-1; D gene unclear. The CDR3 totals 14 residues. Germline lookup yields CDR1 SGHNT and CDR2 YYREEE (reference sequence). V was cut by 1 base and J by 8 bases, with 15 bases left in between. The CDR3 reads CASSLSPSSREAFF. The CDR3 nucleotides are TGTGCCAGCAGCTTGTCACCATCCAGCCGCGAAGCTTTCTTT.

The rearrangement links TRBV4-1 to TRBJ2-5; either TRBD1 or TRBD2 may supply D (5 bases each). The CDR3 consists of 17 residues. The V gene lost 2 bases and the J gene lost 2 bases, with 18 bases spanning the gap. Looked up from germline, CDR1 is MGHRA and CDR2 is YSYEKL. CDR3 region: CASSQTFWGRLQETQYF. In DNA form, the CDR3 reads TGCGCCAGCAGCCAAACCTTCTGGGGACGGCTTCAAGAGACCCAGTACTTC.

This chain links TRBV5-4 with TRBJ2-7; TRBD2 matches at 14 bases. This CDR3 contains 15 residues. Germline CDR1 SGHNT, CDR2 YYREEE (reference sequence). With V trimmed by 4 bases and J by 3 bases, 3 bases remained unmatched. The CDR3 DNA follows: TGTGCCAGCAGCCACGGGACTAGCGGGAGCTACGAGCAGTACTTC. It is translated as CASSHGTSGSYEQYF.

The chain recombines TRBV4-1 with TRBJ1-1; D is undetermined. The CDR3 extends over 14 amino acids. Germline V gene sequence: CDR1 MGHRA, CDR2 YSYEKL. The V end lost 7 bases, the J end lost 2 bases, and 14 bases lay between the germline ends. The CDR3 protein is CASTSREGNTEAFF. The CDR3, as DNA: TGCGCCAGCACCTCACGGGAGGGAAACACTGAAGCTTTCTTT.